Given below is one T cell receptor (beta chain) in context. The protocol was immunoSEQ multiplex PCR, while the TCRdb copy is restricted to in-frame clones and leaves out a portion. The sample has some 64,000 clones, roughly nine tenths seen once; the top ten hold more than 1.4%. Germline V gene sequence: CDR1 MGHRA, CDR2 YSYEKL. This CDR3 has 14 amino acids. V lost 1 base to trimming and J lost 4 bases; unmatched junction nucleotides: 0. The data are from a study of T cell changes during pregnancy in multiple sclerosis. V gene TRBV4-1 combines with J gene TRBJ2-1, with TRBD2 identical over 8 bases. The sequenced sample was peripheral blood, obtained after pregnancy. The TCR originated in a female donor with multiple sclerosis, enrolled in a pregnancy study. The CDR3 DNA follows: TGCGCCAGCAGCCAAGGACTAGCGTACAATGAGCAGTTCTTC. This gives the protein CASSQGLAYNEQFF.